The source of this T cell receptor (beta chain) is a study of T cell repertoires in cytomegalovirus infection. The CDR3 length is 14 residues. CDR1 SGHTA and CDR2 FQGTGA come from the germline V gene. Trimming left V 5 bases short and J 6 bases short, with 14 bases between. In this sample, this clonotype turned up many times. TCRdb called the reads again in MiXCR, with one record for every CDR3 protein. Of approximately 550,000 distinct CDR3 sequences in the sample, more than 15% were seen once. This rearrangement joins TRBV7-3 to TRBJ2-1; possible D gene TRBD2, 6 bases. The receptor's source is a human donor in good health (CMV status not recorded). Some clones in this sample may be carry-over from other donors' samples. What was sequenced was CD8+ T cells from PBMCs. DNA for the CDR3: TGTGCCAGCAGCGGGGGATTAGCGGCCAATGAGCAGTTCTTC. This encodes CASSGGLAANEQFF.